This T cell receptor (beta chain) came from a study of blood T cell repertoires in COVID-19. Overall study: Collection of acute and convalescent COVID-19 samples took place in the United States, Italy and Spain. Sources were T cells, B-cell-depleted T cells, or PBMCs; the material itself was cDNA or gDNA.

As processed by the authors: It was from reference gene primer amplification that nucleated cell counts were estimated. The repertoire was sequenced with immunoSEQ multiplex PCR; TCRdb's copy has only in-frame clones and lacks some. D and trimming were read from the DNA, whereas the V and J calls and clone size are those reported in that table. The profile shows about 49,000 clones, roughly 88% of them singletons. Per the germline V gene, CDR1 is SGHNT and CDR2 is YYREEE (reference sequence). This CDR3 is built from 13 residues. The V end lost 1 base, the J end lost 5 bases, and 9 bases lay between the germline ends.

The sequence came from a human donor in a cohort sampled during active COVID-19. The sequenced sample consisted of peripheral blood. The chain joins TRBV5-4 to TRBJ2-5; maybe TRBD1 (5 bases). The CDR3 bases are TGTGCCAGCAGCTTGAGGGGTGTGGAGACCCAGTACTTC. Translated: CASSLRGVETQYF.